This T cell receptor (beta chain) was found in a study of blood T cell repertoires in COVID-19. In the study overall: PBMCs, B-cell-depleted T cells, or T cells provided the cDNA or gDNA that made up the material.

Germline V gene lookup returns CDR1 SQVTM and CDR2 ANQGSEA. Trimming removed 6 bases from V and 2 bases from J; junction bases left unmatched: 8. The CDR3 has 16 amino acids. The data were produced by immunoSEQ multiplex PCR, yet TCRdb's version contains in-frame clones alone and is incomplete. The sample consists of about 330,000 clones, roughly nine tenths of them appearing once. The clonotype was recovered from a woman aged 25 to 39 who had recovered from COVID-19. The sequenced material came from PBMCs or T cells enriched from blood (not recorded which). The chain recombines TRBV29-1 with TRBJ2-3, with 13 bases identical to TRBD2. CDR3 sequence: CSVFGLAGVFTDTQYF. The CDR3, as DNA: TGCAGCGTCTTCGGACTAGCGGGAGTCTTCACAGATACGCAGTATTTT.